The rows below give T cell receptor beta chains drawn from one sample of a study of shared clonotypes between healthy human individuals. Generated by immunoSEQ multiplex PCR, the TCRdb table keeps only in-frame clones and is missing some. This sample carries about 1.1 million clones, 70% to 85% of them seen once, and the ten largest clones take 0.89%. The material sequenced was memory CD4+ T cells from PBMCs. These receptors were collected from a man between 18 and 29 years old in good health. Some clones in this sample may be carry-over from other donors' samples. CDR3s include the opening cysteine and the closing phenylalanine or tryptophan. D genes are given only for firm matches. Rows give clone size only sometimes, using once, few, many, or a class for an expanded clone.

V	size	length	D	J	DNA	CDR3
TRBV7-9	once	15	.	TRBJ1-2	TGTGCCAGCAGCTTAGGGCAGGCGCCAAACTATGGCTACACCTTC	CASSLGQAPNYGYTF
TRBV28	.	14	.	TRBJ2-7	TGTGCCAGCAGTACCGGACAGTCCACCTACGAGCAGTACTTC	CASSTGQSTYEQYF
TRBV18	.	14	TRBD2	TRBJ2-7	TGTGCCAGCTCACCCGAACTAGCGGGAGATGAGCAGTACTTC	CASSPELAGDEQYF
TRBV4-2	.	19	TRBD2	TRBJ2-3	TGTGCCAGCAGCTTACGACTAGCGGGACGAGATCGTAGCACAGATACGCAGTATTTT	CASSLRLAGRDRSTDTQYF
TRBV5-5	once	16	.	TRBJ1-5	TGTGCCAGCAGCCCTCAATCCCCAAATAGCAATCAGCCCCAGCATTTT	CASSPQSPNSNQPQHF
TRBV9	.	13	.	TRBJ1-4	TGTGCCAGCAGCGTAACGGCGGTGGGAAAACTGTTTTTT	CASSVTAVGKLFF
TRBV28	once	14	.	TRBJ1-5	TGTGCCGCGTACGGGGGTGGGGTCAATCAGCCCCAGCATTTT	CAAYGGGVNQPQHF
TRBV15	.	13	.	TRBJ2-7	TGTGCCACCAGCAGAGGGTATCTTGGTGTACAGTACTTC	CATSRGYLGVQYF
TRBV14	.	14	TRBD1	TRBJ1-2	TGTGCCAGCAGCGCTTTAGGACAGGGTCATGGCTACACCTTC	CASSALGQGHGYTF
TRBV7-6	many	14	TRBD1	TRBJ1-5	TGTGCCAGCAGCCCCGGGACAGGGAATCAGCCCCAGCATTTT	CASSPGTGNQPQHF
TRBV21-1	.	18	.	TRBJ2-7	TGTGCCAGCAGCAAAGCCGCTAGGGGCAGCGGGAGGGCGGGGGAGCAGTACTTC	CASSKAARGSGRAGEQYF
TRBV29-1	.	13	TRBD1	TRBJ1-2	TGCAGCGTTGCTCAGGGGGCGCTGGGTGGCTACACCTTC	CSVAQGALGGYTF
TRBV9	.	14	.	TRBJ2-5	TGTGCCAGCAGCGGTGACAGCGCAGCGGAGACCCAGTACTTC	CASSGDSAAETQYF
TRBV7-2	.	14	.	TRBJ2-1	TGTGCCAGCAGCCCTCATAGCGTCTACAATGAGCAGTTCTTC	CASSPHSVYNEQFF
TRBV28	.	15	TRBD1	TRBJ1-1	TGTGCCAGCAGTCCCGGGACAGGGCGAGGCACTGAAGCTTTCTTT	CASSPGTGRGTEAFF
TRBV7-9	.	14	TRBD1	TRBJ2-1	TGTGCCAGCAGCCGGGACAGGGGAGCGAATGAGCAGTTCTTC	CASSRDRGANEQFF
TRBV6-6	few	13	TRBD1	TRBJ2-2	TGTGCCAGCAGCACAGGGGACGCCGGGGAGCTGTTTTTT	CASSTGDAGELFF
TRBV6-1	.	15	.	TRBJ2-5	TGTGCCAGCAACATAGGGGGAATATACCAAGAGACCCAGTACTTC	CASNIGGIYQETQYF
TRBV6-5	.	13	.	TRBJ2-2	TGTGCCAGCAGACGGACCGGCACCGGGGAGCTGTTTTTT	CASRRTGTGELFF
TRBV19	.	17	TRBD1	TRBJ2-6	TGTGCCAGTAGTACCCGGGACAGGGGCTCTGGGGCCAACGTCCTGACTTTC	CASSTRDRGSGANVLTF
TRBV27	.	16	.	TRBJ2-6	TGTGCCAGCAGTTCCCAGGGGCGGACTGGGGCCAACGTCCTGACTTTC	CASSSQGRTGANVLTF
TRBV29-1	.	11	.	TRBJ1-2	TGCAGCGTTGAACTGGAAATCGGCTACACCTTC	CSVELEIGYTF
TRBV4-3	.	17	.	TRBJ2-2	TGCGCCAGCAGCCCAAACCCGGGCAGGGAGGGGGCCGGGGAGCTGTTTTTT	CASSPNPGREGAGELFF
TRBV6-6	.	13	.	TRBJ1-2	TGTGCCAGCACCGACGACAGAGTTTATGGCTACACCTTC	CASTDDRVYGYTF
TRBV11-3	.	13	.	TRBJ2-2	TGTGCCAGCAGCCAACACCCCCCCGGGGAGCTGTTTTTT	CASSQHPPGELFF
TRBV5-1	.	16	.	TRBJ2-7	TGCGCCAGCAGCTTTGGTGGAGAGGGGGGCTCCTACGAGCAGTACTTC	CASSFGGEGGSYEQYF
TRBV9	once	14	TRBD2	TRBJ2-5	TGTGCCAGCAGCGTTAGCGGGACTCGGGAGACCCAGTACTTC	CASSVSGTRETQYF
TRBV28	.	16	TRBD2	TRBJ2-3	TGTGCCAGCAGTTCACCTCAGACTAGCGGGACAGATACGCAGTATTTT	CASSSPQTSGTDTQYF
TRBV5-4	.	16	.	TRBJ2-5	TGTGCCAGCAGCTTTCTTCAGGGGACCCTAGGAGAGACCCAGTACTTC	CASSFLQGTLGETQYF
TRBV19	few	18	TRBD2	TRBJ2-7	TGTGCCAGTAGTACCTCCGGGACTAGCCGGATCACGGCCTACGAGCAGTACTTC	CASSTSGTSRITAYEQYF
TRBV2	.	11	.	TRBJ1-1	TGTGCCCTTCGGAGCACCGCCGAAGCTTTCTTT	CALRSTAEAFF
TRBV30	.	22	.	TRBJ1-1	TGTGCCTGGAGTGTACTGGAAGTTTGGAACAGGGAAAAAAGAGGGGAGGACACTGAAGCTTTCTTT	CAWSVLEVWNREKRGEDTEAFF
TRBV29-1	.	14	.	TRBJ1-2	TGCAGCGTTGAAGATGCTGGACAGTTTCATGGCTACACCTTC	CSVEDAGQFHGYTF